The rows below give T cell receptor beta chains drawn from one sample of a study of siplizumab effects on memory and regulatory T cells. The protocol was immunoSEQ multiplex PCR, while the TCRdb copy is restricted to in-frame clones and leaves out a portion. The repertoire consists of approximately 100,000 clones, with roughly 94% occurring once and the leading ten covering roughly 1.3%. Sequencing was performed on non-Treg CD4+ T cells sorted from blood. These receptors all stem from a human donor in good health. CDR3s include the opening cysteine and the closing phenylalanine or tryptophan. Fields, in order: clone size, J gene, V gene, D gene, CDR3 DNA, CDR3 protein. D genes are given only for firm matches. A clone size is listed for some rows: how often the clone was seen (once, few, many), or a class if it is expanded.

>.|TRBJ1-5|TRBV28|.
TGTGCCAGTGGGGGGTTACCAGGGATTCAGCCCCAGCATTTT
CASGGLPGIQPQHF
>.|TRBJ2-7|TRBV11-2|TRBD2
TGTGCCAGCAGCTATCAAGCGGGGGGACCCTACGAGCAGTACTTC
CASSYQAGGPYEQYF
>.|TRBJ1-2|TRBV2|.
TGTGCCAGCATGTACGGCAGCTATGGCTACACCTTC
CASMYGSYGYTF
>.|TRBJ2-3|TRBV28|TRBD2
TGTGCCAGCAGTTTAGTGGCGGGGGGGGCAGATACGCAGTATTTT
CASSLVAGGADTQYF
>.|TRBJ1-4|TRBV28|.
TGTGCCAGCAGACTGAGACAGGCGATAAATGAAAAACTGTTTTTT
CASRLRQAINEKLFF
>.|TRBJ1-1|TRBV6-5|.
TGTGCCAGCAGTTACGGGGACCGAATTGAAGCTTTCTTT
CASSYGDRIEAFF
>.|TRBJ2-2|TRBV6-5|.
TGTGCCAGCAGTACGACTAGTTTCACCGGGGAGCTGTTTTTT
CASSTTSFTGELFF
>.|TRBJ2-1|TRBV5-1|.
TGCGCCAGCAGCTTGCAAGTCCAGGGTACGGGGAATGAGCAGTTCTTC
CASSLQVQGTGNEQFF
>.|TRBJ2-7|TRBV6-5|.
TGTGCCAGCAGTTGGGCTTCCCGGGTTACCCAGCAGTACTTC
CASSWASRVTQQYF
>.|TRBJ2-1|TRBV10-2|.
TGCGCCAGCAGGGCGTGGGAAGGGTCTATCAATGAGCAGTTCTTC
CASRAWEGSINEQFF
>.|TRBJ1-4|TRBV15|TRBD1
TGTGCCACCAGCAGAGACGGGGACAGGGGCTCTGAAAAACTGTTTTTT
CATSRDGDRGSEKLFF
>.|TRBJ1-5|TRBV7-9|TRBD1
TGTGCCAGCAGCCCTGACAGGGAATATCAGCCCCAGCATTTT
CASSPDREYQPQHF
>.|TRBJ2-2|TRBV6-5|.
TGTGCCAGTCTCGCTACGAACACCGGGGAGCTGTTTTTT
CASLATNTGELFF
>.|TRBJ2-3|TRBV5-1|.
TGCGCCAGCAGCTTGGTTCAGGGGTGGGCAGATACGCAGTATTTT
CASSLVQGWADTQYF
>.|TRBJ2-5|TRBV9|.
TGTGCCAGCAGCGTAGGACAAGGAACACAGACCCAGTACTTC
CASSVGQGTQTQYF
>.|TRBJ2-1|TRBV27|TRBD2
TGTGCCAGCAGTCCCCAGGATAGCGGGATTTCTAAACTTTTCTTC
CASSPQDSGISKLFF
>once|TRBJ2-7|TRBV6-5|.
TGTGCCAGCAGTTCCGCGACCAACTACGAGCAGTACTTC
CASSSATNYEQYF
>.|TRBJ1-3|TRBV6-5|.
TGTGCCAGCAGTTACTCTCGACAGACCTCTGGAAACACCATATATTTT
CASSYSRQTSGNTIYF
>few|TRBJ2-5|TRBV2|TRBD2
TGTGCCAGCAAGAGGGAGGGAGAGACCCAGTACTTC
CASKREGETQYF
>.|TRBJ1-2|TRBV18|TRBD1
TGTGCCAGCTCACCCGGACAGGGGACAAACTATGGCTACACCTTC
CASSPGQGTNYGYTF
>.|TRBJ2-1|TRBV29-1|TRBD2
TGCAGCGTTGGGGTAGCGGGAGTTAGGAATGAGCAGTTCTTC
CSVGVAGVRNEQFF
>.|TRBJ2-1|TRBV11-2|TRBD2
TGTGCTGCCGGGACTAGCGGCAACAATGAGCAGTTCTTC
CAAGTSGNNEQFF
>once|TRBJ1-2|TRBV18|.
TGTGCCAGCTCACCACCGGGGGGAATTCGGGGCTACACCTTC
CASSPPGGIRGYTF
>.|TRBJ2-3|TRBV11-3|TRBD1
TGTGCCAGCAGCCCGACAGGGGGCTCGGATACGCAGTATTTT
CASSPTGGSDTQYF
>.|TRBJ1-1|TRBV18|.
TGTGCCAGCTCAACGGGTATCGCAGTCAACACTGAAGCTTTCTTT
CASSTGIAVNTEAFF
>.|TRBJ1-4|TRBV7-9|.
TGTGCCAGCAGCCTACAAACTGAAAAACTGTTTTTT
CASSLQTEKLFF
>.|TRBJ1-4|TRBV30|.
TGTGCCTGGAGTGGTATTAGGGGGTCGCTTGAAAAACTGTTTTTT
CAWSGIRGSLEKLFF
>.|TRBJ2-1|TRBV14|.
TGTGCCAGCAGCCAGGACAGAAACAATGAGCAGTTCTTC
CASSQDRNNEQFF
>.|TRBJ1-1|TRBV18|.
TGTGCCAGCTCACCACAGGGACGAGACACTGAAGCTTTCTTT
CASSPQGRDTEAFF
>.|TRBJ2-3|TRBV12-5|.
TGTGCTAGTGGTTTAAGGTTTGATACGCAGTATTTT
CASGLRFDTQYF
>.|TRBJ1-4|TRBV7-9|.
TGTGCCAGCAGCTTGGGGAAAAGGATGCTGGGAGGGAATGAAAAACTGTTTTTT
CASSLGKRMLGGNEKLFF
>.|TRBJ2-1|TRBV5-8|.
TGTGCCAGCAGCCTGAGGACCTGGAAACAGTTCTTC
CASSLRTWKQFF
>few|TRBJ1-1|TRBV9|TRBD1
TGTGCCAGCAGCCGGGACAGGAACACTGAAGCTTTCTTT
CASSRDRNTEAFF
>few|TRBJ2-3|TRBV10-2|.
TGCGCCAGCAGTGAGCTGAGTGGGTCAGATACGCAGTATTTT
CASSELSGSDTQYF
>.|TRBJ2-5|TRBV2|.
TGTGCCAGCAGTGTTACCCCATCGGGGACCCAGTACTTC
CASSVTPSGTQYF
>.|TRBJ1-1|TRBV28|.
TGTGCCAGCACAAGGGCCCAGAGTTGGGCTTTCTTT
CASTRAQSWAFF
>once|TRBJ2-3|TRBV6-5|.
TGTGCCAGCAGTTACGGTCAAAGCTTCCGGGCAGATACGCAGTATTTT
CASSYGQSFRADTQYF
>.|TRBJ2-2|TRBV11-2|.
TGTGCCAGCAGCTTAACCTTTAACGGGGAGCTGTTTTTT
CASSLTFNGELFF
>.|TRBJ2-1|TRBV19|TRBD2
TGTGCCAGTAGTAGACCACTAGCGGGGGTGTATAGGGGCGACAATGAGCAGTTCTTC
CASSRPLAGVYRGDNEQFF
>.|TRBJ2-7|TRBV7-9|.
TGTGCCAGCAGCCGACCGGGACGACAATCCTACGAGCAGTACTTC
CASSRPGRQSYEQYF
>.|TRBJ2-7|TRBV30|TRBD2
TGTGCCTGGAGTGTATCTCTTCGGACTAGCGGGAGAGGGTCCAACGAGCAGTACTTC
CAWSVSLRTSGRGSNEQYF